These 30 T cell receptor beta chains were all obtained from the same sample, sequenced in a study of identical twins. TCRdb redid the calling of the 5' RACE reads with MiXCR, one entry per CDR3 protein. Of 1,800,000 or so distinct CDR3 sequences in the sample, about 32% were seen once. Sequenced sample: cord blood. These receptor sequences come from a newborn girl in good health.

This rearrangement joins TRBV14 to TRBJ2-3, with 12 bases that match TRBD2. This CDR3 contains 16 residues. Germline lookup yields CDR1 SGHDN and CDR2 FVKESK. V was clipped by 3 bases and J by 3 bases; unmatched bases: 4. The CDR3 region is CASSHLAGGMTDTQYF. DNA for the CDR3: TGTGCCAGCAGCCACCTAGCGGGAGGGATGACAGATACGCAGTATTTT.

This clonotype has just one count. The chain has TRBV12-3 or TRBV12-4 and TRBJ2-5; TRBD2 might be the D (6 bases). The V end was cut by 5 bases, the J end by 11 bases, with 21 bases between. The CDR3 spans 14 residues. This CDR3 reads CASSPPGTGDEQYF. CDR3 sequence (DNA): TGTGCCAGCAGTCCCCCCGGGACTGGGGATGAGCAGTACTTC.

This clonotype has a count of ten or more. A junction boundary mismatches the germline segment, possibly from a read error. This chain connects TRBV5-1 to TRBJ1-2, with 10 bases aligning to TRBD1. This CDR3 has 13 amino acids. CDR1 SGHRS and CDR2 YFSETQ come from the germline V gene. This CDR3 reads CASSRTGGYGYTF. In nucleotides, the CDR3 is TGTGCCAGCAGCCGGACAGGGGGCTATGGCTACACCTTC.

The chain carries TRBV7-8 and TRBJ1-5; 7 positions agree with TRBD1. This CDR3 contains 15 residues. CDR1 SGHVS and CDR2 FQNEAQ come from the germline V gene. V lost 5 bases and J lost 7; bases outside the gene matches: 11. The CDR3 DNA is TGTGCCAGCAGCCCGACAGGGAGGTTTGGGCAGCCCCAGCATTTT. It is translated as CASSPTGRFGQPQHF.

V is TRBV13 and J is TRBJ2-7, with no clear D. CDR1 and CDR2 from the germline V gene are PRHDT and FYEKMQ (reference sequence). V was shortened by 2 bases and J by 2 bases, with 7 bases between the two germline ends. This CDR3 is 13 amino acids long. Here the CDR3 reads CASSLRNTYEQYF. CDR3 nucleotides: TGTGCCAGCAGCTTACGGAATACCTACGAGCAGTACTTC.

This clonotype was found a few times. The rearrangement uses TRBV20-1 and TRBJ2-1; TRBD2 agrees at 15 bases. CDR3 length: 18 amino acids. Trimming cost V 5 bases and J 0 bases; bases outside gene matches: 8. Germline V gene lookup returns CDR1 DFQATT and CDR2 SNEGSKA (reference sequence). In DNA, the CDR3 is TGCAGTGCTCCCTCTCCGGGACTAGCGGGGGGCTCCTACAATGAGCAGTTCTTC. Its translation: CSAPSPGLAGGSYNEQFF.

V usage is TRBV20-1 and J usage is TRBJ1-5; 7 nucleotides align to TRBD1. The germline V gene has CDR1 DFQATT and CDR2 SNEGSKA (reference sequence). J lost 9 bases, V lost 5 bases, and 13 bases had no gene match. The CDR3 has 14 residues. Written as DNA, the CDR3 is TGCAGTGCTGCGAGGACAGGCGAACTGGGGCCCCAGCATTTT. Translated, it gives CSAARTGELGPQHF.

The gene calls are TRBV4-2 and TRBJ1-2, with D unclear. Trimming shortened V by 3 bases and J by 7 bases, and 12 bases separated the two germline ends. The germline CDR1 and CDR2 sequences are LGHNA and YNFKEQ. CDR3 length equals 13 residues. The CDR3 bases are TGTGCCAGCAGCCATGGCAGCACGAGTGGCTACACCTTC. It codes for CASSHGSTSGYTF.

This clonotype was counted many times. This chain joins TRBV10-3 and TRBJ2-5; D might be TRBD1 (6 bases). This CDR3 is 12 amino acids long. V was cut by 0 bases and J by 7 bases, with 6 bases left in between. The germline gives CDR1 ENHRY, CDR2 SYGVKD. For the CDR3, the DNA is TGTGCCATCAGTGAGTCGACAGGGACCCAGTACTTC. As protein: CAISESTGTQYF.

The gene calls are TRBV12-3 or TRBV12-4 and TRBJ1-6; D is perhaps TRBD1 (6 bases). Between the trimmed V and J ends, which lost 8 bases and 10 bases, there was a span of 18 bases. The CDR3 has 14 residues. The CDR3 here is CASHLGDKRSPLHF. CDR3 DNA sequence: TGTGCCAGCCACTTAGGGGACAAACGGTCACCCCTCCACTTT.

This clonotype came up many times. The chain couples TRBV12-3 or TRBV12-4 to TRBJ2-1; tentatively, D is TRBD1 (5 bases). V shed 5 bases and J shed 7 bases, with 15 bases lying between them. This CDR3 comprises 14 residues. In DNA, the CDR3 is TGTGCCAGCAGTCTCACCATGACAGCTAATGAGCAGTTCTTC. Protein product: CASSLTMTANEQFF.

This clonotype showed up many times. The DNA of the CDR3 is TGCAGCGTTGAGGGTTCGACTAGACCCTCCTACAATGAGCAGTTCTTC. Translating it yields CSVEGSTRPSYNEQFF. This chain links TRBV29-1 with TRBJ2-1; tentatively, D is TRBD2 (6 bases). The CDR3 runs 16 residues. Between the trimmed V and J ends, which lost 3 bases and 0 bases, there was a span of 15 bases. The V gene's germline CDR1 is SQVTM and CDR2 ANQGSEA.

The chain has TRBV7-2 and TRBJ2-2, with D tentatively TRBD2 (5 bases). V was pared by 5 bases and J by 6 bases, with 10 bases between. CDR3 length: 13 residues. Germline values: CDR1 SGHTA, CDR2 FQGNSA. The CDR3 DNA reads TGTGCCAGCAGCCCGCCGGGATCCGGGGAGCTGTTTTTT. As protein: CASSPPGSGELFF.

The CDR3 coding sequence is TGCAGTACTGCCAAGGGACTAGCGGGGGGTTCTACGCAGTATTTT. Translating gives CSTAKGLAGGSTQYF. The chain carries TRBV20-1 and TRBJ2-3; TRBD2 agrees at 15 bases. Germline V gene lookup returns CDR1 DFQATT and CDR2 SNEGSKA (reference sequence). CDR3 size: 15 residues. V was pared by 8 bases and J by 8 bases, with 11 bases of the junction left unmatched.

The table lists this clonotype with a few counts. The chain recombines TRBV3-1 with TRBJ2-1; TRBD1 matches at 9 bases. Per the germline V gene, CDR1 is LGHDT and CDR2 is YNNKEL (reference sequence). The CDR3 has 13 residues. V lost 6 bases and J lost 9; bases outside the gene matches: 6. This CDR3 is CASSRTGDGEQFF. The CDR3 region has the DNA TGTGCCAGCAGTAGGACAGGGGACGGTGAGCAGTTCTTC.

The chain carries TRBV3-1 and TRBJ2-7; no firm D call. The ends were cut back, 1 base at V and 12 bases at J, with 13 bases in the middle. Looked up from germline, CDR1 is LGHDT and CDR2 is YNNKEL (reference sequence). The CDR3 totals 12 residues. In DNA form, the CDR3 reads TGTGCCAGCAGCCAAGTGCTCACCCGTATGTACTTC. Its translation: CASSQVLTRMYF.

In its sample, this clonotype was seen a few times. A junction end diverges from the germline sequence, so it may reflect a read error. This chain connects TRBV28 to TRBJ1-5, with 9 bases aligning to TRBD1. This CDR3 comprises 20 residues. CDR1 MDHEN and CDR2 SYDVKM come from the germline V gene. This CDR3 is CASSPPGQGISRGSNQPRHF. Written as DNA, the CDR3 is TGTGCCAGCAGCCCACCGGGACAGGGAATTAGTCGGGGCAGCAATCAGCCCCGGCATTTT.

CDR3 in amino acids: CASSLRTSGGRGETQYF. Written as DNA, the CDR3 is TGTGCCAGCAGCTTAAGGACTAGCGGGGGGAGAGGAGAGACCCAGTACTTC. This chain links TRBV11-2 with TRBJ2-4; 14 positions agree with TRBD2. Gene TRBJ2-5 matches the end of the DNA better, so the J call may be wrong. The CDR3 has 17 residues. Germline values: CDR1 SGHAT, CDR2 FQNNGV.

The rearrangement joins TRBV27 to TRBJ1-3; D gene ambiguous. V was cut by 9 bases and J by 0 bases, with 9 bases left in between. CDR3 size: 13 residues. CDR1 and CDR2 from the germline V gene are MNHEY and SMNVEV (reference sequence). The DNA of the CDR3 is TGTGCCAGTACCTCTTACTCTGGAAACACCATATATTTT. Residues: CASTSYSGNTIYF.

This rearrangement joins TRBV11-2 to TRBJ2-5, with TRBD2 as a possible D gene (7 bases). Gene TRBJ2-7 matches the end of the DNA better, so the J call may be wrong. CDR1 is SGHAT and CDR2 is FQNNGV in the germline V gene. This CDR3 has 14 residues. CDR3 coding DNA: TGTGCCAGCAGCTTGGGGGGGCTTTCGGCCGAGCAGTACTTC. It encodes CASSLGGLSAEQYF.

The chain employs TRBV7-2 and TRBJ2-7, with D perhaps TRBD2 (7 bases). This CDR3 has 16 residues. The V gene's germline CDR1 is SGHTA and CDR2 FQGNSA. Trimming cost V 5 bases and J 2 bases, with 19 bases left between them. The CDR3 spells CASSPHHGGRTYEQYF. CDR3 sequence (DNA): TGTGCCAGCAGCCCCCACCACGGGGGGCGCACCTACGAGCAGTACTTC. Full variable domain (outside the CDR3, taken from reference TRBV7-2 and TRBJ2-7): GAGVSQSPSNKVTEKGKDVELRCDPISGHTALYWYRQSLGQGLEFLIYFQGNSAPDKSGLPSDRFSAERTGGSVSTLTIQRTQQEDSAVYLCASSPHHGGRTYEQYFGPGTRLTVT.

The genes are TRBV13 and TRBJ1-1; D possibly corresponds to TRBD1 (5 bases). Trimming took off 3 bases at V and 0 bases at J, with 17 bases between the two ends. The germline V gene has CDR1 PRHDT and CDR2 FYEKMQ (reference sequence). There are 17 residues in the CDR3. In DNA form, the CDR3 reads TGTGCCAGCAGCTTTCGACCGGGGTGGGGGATGAACACTGAAGCTTTCTTT. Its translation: CASSFRPGWGMNTEAFF.

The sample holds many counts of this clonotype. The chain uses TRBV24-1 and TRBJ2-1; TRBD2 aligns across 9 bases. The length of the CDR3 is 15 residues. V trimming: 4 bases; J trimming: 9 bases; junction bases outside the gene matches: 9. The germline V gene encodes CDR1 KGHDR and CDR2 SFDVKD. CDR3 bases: TGTGCCACCAGTGAGGGTAGCGGGGGTCTGTCTGAGCAGTTCTTC. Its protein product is CATSEGSGGLSEQFF.

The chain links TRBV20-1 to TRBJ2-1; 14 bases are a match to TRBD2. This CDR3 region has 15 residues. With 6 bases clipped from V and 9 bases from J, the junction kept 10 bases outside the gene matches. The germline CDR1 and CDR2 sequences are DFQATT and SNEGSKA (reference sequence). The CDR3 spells CSAASGTSGSLEQFF. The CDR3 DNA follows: TGCAGTGCCGCGAGCGGGACTAGCGGGAGTCTTGAGCAGTTCTTC.

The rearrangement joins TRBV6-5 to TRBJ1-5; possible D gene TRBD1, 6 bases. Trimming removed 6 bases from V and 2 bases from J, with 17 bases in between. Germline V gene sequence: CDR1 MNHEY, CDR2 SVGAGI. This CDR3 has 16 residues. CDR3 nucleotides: TGTGCCAGCAGACGTGGACAGCTCATGGGCAATCAGCCCCAGCATTTT. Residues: CASRRGQLMGNQPQHF.

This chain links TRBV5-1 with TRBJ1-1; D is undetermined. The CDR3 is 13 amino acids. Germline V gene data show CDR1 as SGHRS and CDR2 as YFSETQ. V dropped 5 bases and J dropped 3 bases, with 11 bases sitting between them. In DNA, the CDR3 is TGCGCCAGCAGTCAGGAGAGGGACACTGAAGCTTTCTTT. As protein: CASSQERDTEAFF.

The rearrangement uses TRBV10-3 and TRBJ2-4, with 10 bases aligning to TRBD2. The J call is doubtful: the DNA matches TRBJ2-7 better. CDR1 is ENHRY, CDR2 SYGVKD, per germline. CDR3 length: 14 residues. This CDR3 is CAISRDLAGDEQYF. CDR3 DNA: TGTGCCATCAGTCGGGACCTAGCGGGAGACGAGCAGTACTTC.

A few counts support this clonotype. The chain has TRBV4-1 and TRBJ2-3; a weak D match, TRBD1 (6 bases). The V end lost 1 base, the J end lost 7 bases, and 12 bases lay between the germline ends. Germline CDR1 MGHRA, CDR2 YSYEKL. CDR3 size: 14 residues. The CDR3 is CASSQGGTQNTQYF. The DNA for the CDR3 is TGCGCCAGCAGCCAAGGGGGGACACAGAATACGCAGTATTTT.

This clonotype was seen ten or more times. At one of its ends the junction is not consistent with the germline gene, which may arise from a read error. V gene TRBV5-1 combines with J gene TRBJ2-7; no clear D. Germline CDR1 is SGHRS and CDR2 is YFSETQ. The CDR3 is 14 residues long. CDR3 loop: CASSLVGGSYEQYF. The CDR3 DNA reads TGTGCCAGCAGTTTAGTAGGCGGCAGCTACGAGCAGTACTTC.

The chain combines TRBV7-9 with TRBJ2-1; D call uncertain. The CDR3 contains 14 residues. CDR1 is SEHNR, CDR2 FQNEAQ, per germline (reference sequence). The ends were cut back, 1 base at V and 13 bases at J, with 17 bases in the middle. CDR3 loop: CASSLVGLRETQFF. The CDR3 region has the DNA TGTGCCAGCAGCTTAGTGGGTCTGAGAGAGACCCAGTTCTTC.